This T cell receptor (beta chain) was identified during a study of graft-versus-host responses after intestinal transplantation. Study-level background: All recipients were transplanted with multivisceral, liver-intestinal, or isolated intestinal grafts. Findings and limits, study-wide: Association was observed between peak circulating GvH clone levels and early post-transplant HvG declines. Detected in recipient marrow were GvH clones, some of which were first observed in ileum or blood. Graft-donor T cell macrochimerism in patients accompanied high graft-versus-host to host-versus-graft clonal ratios in allografts.

As to this clone: Its target is not known.

The CDR3 covers 14 residues. V gave up 2 bases and J gave up 4 bases; unmatched junction bases: 6. CDR1 is SGHDT and CDR2 is YYEEEE in the germline V gene. Method: immunoSEQ multiplex PCR; TCRdb's copy keeps in-frame clones and lacks some. Seen here are about 120,000 clones, approximately 96% observed once, and the top ten hold more than 2.5%. Specimen: unstimulated CD8+ T cells sorted from spleen or lymph node cells, collected before intestinal transplant. The TCR was taken from a human donor who received an intestinal transplant. The V call is TRBV5-6, the J call TRBJ2-7; 7 nucleotides match TRBD1. The CDR3 DNA is TGTGCCAGCAGCTTTACAGGGGCCGGGTACGAGCAGTACTTC. It translates to CASSFTGAGYEQYF.